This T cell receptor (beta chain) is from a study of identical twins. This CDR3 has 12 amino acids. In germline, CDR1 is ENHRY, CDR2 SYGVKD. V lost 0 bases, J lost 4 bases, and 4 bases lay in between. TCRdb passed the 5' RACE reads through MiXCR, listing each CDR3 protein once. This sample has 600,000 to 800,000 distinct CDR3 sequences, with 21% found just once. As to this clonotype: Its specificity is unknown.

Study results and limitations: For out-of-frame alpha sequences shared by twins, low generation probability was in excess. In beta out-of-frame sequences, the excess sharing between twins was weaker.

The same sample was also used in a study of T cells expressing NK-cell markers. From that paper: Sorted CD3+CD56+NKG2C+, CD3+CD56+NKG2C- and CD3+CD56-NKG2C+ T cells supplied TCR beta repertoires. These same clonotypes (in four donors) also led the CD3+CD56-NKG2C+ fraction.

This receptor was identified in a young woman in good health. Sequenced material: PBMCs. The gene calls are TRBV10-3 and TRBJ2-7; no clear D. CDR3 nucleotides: TGTGCCATCAGTGAGTCTCGTTACGAGCAGTACTTC. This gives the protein CAISESRYEQYF.